The T cell receptor beta chain under discussion was sequenced for a study of blood T cell repertoires in COVID-19 (dated by TCRdb to the early 2020s). At the level of the whole study: The collaborator samples originated in the United States, Italy and Spain and spanned the acute and convalescent phases of COVID-19. The samples were drawn from two sources: the first 160 participants of the ongoing ImmuneRACE study, and 1,000 to 1,500 subjects contributed by 6 global collaborators. HLA class I and class II types, where available, came from metadata supplied by the sample provider rather than from assay-based typing. Nearly every sample came with metadata listing a de-identified subject ID, COVID-19 status, age in years and sex. The repertoires were made available in a free public database intended to serve as a resource for research on the immune response to SARS-CoV-2. The material from the prospective study consisted of cDNA or gDNA derived from T cells, B-cell-depleted T cells, or PBMCs. Deeply sampled blood TCRbeta repertoires from subjects exposed to, actively infected with, or recovered from COVID-19 were included in the dataset.

This clone was seen a single time. Its antigen is unknown. There are no base qualities to consult, and no much larger clone falls within one base. Another Seattle source contributed samples from volunteer blood donors who had recovered from COVID-19. Whole blood was collected in K2EDTA tubes by collaborating institutions according to the institutions' own protocols. For TCRbeta analysis, collaborators shipped samples in one of three forms: frozen whole blood, isolated PBMCs, or DNA extracted from either of those sample types. What the authors observed across the whole study: The quantity of clinical and demographic metadata differed by source and by participant and was supplied without curation.

From V the trimming removes 3 bases and from J it removes 1 base, while the gene matches leave 1 base of the junction unaccounted for. CDR1 and CDR2 are drawn from the germline V gene: SNHLY, FYNNEI. The CDR3 contains 14 residues, cysteine and phenylalanine counted. The DNA shown is the 42-base CDR3, in frame from base 1. TCRbeta CDR3 regions were amplified from genomic DNA by means of the immunoSEQ Assay, a bias-controlled multiplex PCR. As for how the authors treated the data: Within the assay, amplification of reference gene primers was used to estimate how many nucleated cells each sample contained. Sequence reads were collapsed and filtered to measure the absolute abundance of every unique TCRbeta CDR3 rearrangement. For each sample, productive Simpson clonality was calculated as the square root of Simpson's diversity index across productive rearrangements. TCRdb obtained this table from immuneACCESS and retained in-frame rearrangements with V and J assigned. These tables miss some clones; where compared with another copy, unresolved V genes account for less than half of the shortfall, and the remainder is unexplained. That table gives V, J and clone size, and the DNA gave D and trimming. The sample table contains 200,000 to 300,000 clones; only one count was recorded for 65% to 90% of them. The top ten clonotypes cover around 2% of the sample.

The V gene is TRBV2 and the J gene is TRBJ1-1; 8 junctional bases match TRBD1. The sequenced material came from peripheral blood. The TCR sequence derives from a man aged 35 to 55 who had recovered from COVID-19. CDR3 region: CASSDQGANTEAFF. At the DNA level, the sequence is TGTGCCAGCAGTGATCAGGGGGCGAACACTGAAGCTTTCTTT.